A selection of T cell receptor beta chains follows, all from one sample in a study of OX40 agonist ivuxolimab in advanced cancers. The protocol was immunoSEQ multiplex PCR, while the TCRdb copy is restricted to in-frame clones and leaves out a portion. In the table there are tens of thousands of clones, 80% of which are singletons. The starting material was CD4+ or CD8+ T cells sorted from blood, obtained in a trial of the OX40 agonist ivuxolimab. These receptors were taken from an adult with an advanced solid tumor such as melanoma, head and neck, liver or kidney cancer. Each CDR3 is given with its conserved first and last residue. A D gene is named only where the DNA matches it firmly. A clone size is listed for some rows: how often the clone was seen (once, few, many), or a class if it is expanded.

CDR3aa: CAWSFGGGASGNTIYF; CDR3nt: TGTGCCTGGAGTTTTGGAGGAGGGGCCTCTGGAAACACCATATATTTT; j_gene: TRBJ1-3; v_gene: TRBV30; d_gene: -; abundance: -
CDR3aa: CASREYGGTDTQYF; CDR3nt: TGTGCCAGCAGAGAATACGGTGGCACAGATACGCAGTATTTT; j_gene: TRBJ2-3; v_gene: TRBV27; d_gene: -; abundance: -
CDR3aa: CASSPVLGATPTNEKLFF; CDR3nt: TGTGCCAGCTCACCGGTGTTGGGGGCGACTCCAACTAATGAAAAACTGTTTTTT; j_gene: TRBJ1-4; v_gene: TRBV18; d_gene: -; abundance: few
CDR3aa: CASTFPGGGRSGAGELFF; CDR3nt: TGTGCCAGCACCTTCCCTGGAGGGGGGCGGAGTGGCGCCGGGGAGCTGTTTTTT; j_gene: TRBJ2-2; v_gene: TRBV2; d_gene: -; abundance: -
CDR3aa: CASSLGWGAQGYEQYF; CDR3nt: TGCGCCAGCAGCTTGGGGTGGGGGGCGCAAGGCTACGAGCAGTACTTC; j_gene: TRBJ2-7; v_gene: TRBV5-1; d_gene: -; abundance: -
CDR3aa: CATSGGSLYEQYF; CDR3nt: TGTGCCACCAGCGGGGGGTCTCTCTACGAGCAGTACTTC; j_gene: TRBJ2-7; v_gene: TRBV10-3; d_gene: TRBD2; abundance: -
CDR3aa: CASSPSGTATNEKLFF; CDR3nt: TGTGCCAGCAGCCCCAGCGGGACTGCAACTAATGAAAAACTGTTTTTT; j_gene: TRBJ1-4; v_gene: TRBV7-9; d_gene: -; abundance: -
CDR3aa: CASSEYRKNEKLFF; CDR3nt: TGTGCCAGCAGTGAGTACAGGAAAAATGAAAAACTGTTTTTT; j_gene: TRBJ1-4; v_gene: TRBV6-1; d_gene: -; abundance: -
CDR3aa: CASRAGKTISTDTQYF; CDR3nt: TGTGCCAGCAGGGCCGGCAAAACGATTAGCACAGATACGCAGTATTTT; j_gene: TRBJ2-3; v_gene: TRBV7-2; d_gene: -; abundance: -
CDR3aa: CASRPLGQGTETQYF; CDR3nt: TGTGCCAGCAGGCCCCTGGGACAGGGAACAGAGACCCAGTACTTC; j_gene: TRBJ2-5; v_gene: TRBV5-6; d_gene: TRBD1; abundance: -
CDR3aa: CTTLDPGQGNNTEAFF; CDR3nt: TGTACTACCCTCGACCCGGGACAGGGTAATAACACTGAAGCTTTCTTT; j_gene: TRBJ1-1; v_gene: TRBV7-9; d_gene: TRBD1; abundance: -
CDR3aa: CAWSVQGANGYTF; CDR3nt: TGTGCCTGGAGTGTACAGGGGGCGAATGGCTACACCTTC; j_gene: TRBJ1-2; v_gene: TRBV30; d_gene: TRBD1; abundance: -
CDR3aa: CASSAFTGANVLTF; CDR3nt: TGTGCCAGCAGCGCCTTTACGGGGGCCAACGTCCTGACTTTC; j_gene: TRBJ2-6; v_gene: TRBV27; d_gene: -; abundance: -
CDR3aa: CASTPGLADTYEQYF; CDR3nt: TGTGCCAGTACCCCAGGACTAGCGGACACCTACGAGCAGTACTTC; j_gene: TRBJ2-7; v_gene: TRBV19; d_gene: TRBD2; abundance: -
CDR3aa: CARSLIGARANYGYTF; CDR3nt: TGTGCCAGAAGCTTGATCGGGGCTCGGGCTAACTATGGCTACACCTTC; j_gene: TRBJ1-2; v_gene: TRBV5-3; d_gene: -; abundance: -
CDR3aa: CASSLDFYGYTF; CDR3nt: TGCGCCAGCAGCTTGGACTTCTATGGCTACACCTTC; j_gene: TRBJ1-2; v_gene: TRBV5-1; d_gene: -; abundance: -
CDR3aa: CTSSRQGTSGGPYQETQYF; CDR3nt: TGCACCAGCAGCCGACAGGGGACTAGCGGGGGCCCGTACCAAGAGACCCAGTACTTC; j_gene: TRBJ2-5; v_gene: TRBV1; d_gene: -; abundance: -
CDR3aa: CASSIGGNRYEQYF; CDR3nt: TGTGCCAGTAGTATCGGGGGGAATCGCTACGAGCAGTACTTC; j_gene: TRBJ2-7; v_gene: TRBV19; d_gene: TRBD2; abundance: few
CDR3aa: CASSIWTGGKETQYF; CDR3nt: TGTGCCAGCAGCATTTGGACAGGGGGCAAAGAGACCCAGTACTTC; j_gene: TRBJ2-5; v_gene: TRBV11-2; d_gene: TRBD1; abundance: once
CDR3aa: CASSEGLWGSPLHF; CDR3nt: TGTGCCAGCAGTGAAGGGCTATGGGGTTCACCCCTCCACTTT; j_gene: TRBJ1-6; v_gene: TRBV25-1; d_gene: -; abundance: -
CDR3aa: CASSPGEGIRGAFF; CDR3nt: TGTGCCAGCAGCCCTGGGGAGGGTATACGAGGAGCTTTCTTT; j_gene: TRBJ1-1; v_gene: TRBV28; d_gene: -; abundance: many
CDR3aa: CASSLGSSGYGYTF; CDR3nt: TGTGCCAGCAGCTTAGGAAGCAGTGGCTATGGCTACACCTTC; j_gene: TRBJ1-2; v_gene: TRBV7-9; d_gene: -; abundance: -